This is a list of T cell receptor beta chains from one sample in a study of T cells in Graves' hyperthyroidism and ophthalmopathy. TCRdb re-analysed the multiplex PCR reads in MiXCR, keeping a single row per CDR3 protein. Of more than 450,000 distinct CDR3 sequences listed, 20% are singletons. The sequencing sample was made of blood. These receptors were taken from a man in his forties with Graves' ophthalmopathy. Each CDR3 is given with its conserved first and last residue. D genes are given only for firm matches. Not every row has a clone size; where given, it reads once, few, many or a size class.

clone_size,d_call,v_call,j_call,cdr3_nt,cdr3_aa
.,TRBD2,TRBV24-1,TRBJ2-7,TGTGCCACCGGGGAGGGCCACGAGCAGTACTTC,CATGEGHEQYF
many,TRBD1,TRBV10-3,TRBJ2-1,TGTGCCATCAGTCCGGGACAGGGAGAGACCAATGAGCAGTTCTTC,CAISPGQGETNEQFF
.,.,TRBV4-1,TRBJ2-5,TGCGCCAGCAGCCAAGGGGTAGCAGGGTACCAAGAGACCCAGTACTTC,CASSQGVAGYQETQYF
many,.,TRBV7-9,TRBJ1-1,TGTGCCAGCAGCCTAAATGACAGGATGAACACTGAAGCTTTCTTT,CASSLNDRMNTEAFF
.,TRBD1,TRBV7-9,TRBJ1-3,TGTGCCAGCAGCTTAGTTATCAGGGGGAAATCCTCTGGAAACACCATATATTTT,CASSLVIRGKSSGNTIYF
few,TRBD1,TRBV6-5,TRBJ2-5,TGTGCCAGCAATTTGGGACAGGGGGCTGTTTGGACCCAGTACTTC,CASNLGQGAVWTQYF
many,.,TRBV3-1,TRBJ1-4,TGTGCCAGCAGTCCCATTCCCGACGGGGAAAAACTGTTTTTT,CASSPIPDGEKLFF
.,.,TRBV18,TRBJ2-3,TGTGCCAGCTCTTATCCAACGGTGGATACGCAGTATTTT,CASSYPTVDTQYF
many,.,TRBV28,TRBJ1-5,TGTGCCAGCAGTTTATGGGGGAAACGTCAGCCCCAGCATTTT,CASSLWGKRQPQHF
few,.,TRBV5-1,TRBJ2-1,TGCGCCAGCAGGGCGAGCGCGGAGAATGAGCAGTTCTTC,CASRASAENEQFF
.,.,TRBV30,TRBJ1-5,TGTGCCTGGAGTTCTCAAAGAAATCAGCCCCAGCATTTT,CAWSSQRNQPQHF
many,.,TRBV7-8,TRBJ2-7,TGTGCCAGCAGCTTAGACTTCGGATACGAGCAGTACTTC,CASSLDFGYEQYF
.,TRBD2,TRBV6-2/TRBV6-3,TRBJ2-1,TGTGCCAGCAGGGTGGGAGGGCCCTACAATGAGCAGTTCTTC,CASRVGGPYNEQFF
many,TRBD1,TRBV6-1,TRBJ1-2,TGTGCCAGCAGTTCAGGGGGAGGTCGTGGCTACACCTTC,CASSSGGGRGYTF
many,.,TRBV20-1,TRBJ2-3,TGCAGTGCTAGAGAGCGGGCAGATACGCAGTATTTT,CSARERADTQYF
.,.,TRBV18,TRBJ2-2,TGTGCCAGCTCATCGGGGGTTGCGAACACCGGGGAGCTGTTTTTT,CASSSGVANTGELFF
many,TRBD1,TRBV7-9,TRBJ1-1,TGTGCCAGCAGCTTCTTGACAGGGAGACCTGAAGCTTTCTTT,CASSFLTGRPEAFF
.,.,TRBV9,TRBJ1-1,TGTGCCAGCAGCGTAGTCGGCACGAACACTGAAGCTTTCTTT,CASSVVGTNTEAFF
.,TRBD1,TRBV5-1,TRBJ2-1,TGCGCCAGCTCGAAGGGACAGTACAATGGGCAGTTCTTC,CASSKGQYNGQFF
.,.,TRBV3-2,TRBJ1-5,TGTGCCAGCAGCCAAGATAGGGGTAGAGGGCAGCCCCAGCATTTT,CASSQDRGRGQPQHF
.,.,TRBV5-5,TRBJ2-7,TGTGCCAGCAGAAAAGGGACAACACCTTCCTACGAGCAGTACTTC,CASRKGTTPSYEQYF
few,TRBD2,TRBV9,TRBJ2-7,TGTGCCAGTCAGGTGGGAGCGGGGCCCAACCCACCCTACGAGCAGTACTTC,CASQVGAGPNPPYEQYF
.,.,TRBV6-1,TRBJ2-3,TGTGCCAGCAGTCCCTCTCGGTCCCCAGATACGCAGTATTTT,CASSPSRSPDTQYF
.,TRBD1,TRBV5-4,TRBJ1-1,TGTGCCAGCAGCTTCCGGACAGGATGGGGCTCTGAAGCTTTCTTT,CASSFRTGWGSEAFF
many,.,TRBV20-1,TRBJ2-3,TGCAGTGCTAGTAGGCCTGATAGCACAGATACGCAGTATTTT,CSASRPDSTDTQYF
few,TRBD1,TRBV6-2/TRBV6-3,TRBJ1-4,TGTGCCAGCAGTTACCGGTCAGGGGGGGTGACTAATGAAAAACTGTTTTTT,CASSYRSGGVTNEKLFF
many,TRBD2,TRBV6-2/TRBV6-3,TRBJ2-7,TGTGCCAGCAGTTCCCCGACTAGCAGGCTAGGCGAGCAGTACTTC,CASSSPTSRLGEQYF
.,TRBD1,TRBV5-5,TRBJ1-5,TGTGCCAGCAGCGTACAGGGGGGACAGCCCCAGCATTTT,CASSVQGGQPQHF
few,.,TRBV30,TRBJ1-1,TGTGCCTGGAGTAGGGCAAAAGAAGCTTTCTTT,CAWSRAKEAFF
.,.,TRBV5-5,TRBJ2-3,TGTGCCAGCAGCTTGGGGGGCAGGGGTAGAGTGCAAGGTACGCAGTATTTT,CASSLGGRGRVQGTQYF
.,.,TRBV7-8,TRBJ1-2,TGTGCCAGCAGCTTAGTTCCCTATCGGGGCTACACCTTC,CASSLVPYRGYTF
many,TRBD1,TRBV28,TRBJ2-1,TGTGCCAGCGTTAGGGACAGCGCTGGGCATGAGCAGTTCTTC,CASVRDSAGHEQFF
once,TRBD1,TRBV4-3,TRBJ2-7,TGCGCCAGCAGCCGAGGACAGGGGGTCGGGTACGAGCAGTACTTC,CASSRGQGVGYEQYF
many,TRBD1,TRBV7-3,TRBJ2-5,TGTGCCAGCAGCTTAACGGGGACAGGGAAGGAGACCCAGTACTTC,CASSLTGTGKETQYF
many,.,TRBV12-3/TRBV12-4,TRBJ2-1,TGTGCCAGCAGTCCACAGGGACAAAGTTACAATGAGCAGTTCTTC,CASSPQGQSYNEQFF
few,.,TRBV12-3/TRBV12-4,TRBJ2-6,TGTGCCAGCAGTTTAATGAGAAACTCTGGGGCCAACGTCCTGACTTTC,CASSLMRNSGANVLTF
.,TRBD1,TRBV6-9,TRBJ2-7,TGTGCCAGCAGTTACGCTCCCCCGGGACAGATCTACGAGCAGTACTTC,CASSYAPPGQIYEQYF
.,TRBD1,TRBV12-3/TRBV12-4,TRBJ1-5,TGTGCCAGCAGTTACGGCGGACAGGGTAGTCAGCCCCAGCATTTT,CASSYGGQGSQPQHF
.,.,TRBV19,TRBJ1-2,TGTGCCAGTAGTAACCCAGTGGGAGGGAACTATGGCTACACCTTC,CASSNPVGGNYGYTF